This T cell receptor (beta chain) was recorded in a study of cytomegalovirus exposure and HLA in healthy donors. With 60 Vbeta and 13 Jbeta primers, the PCR was carried out. Sequencing was performed with immunoSEQ multiplex PCR; in TCRdb, only in-frame clones are kept and a portion is missing. The repertoire table contains 200,000 or so clones. The study, taken as a whole, reports: CMV antigen specificity was confirmed in vitro for a few CMV-associated chains. Being productive about 90% or about 30% of the time was typical of most TCR beta V segments in an earlier analysis.

Comments on this clone: Its target is not known. The same CDR3 arises from other DNA sequences in this sample as well.

Germline assignment: CDR1 SGHNT and CDR2 YYREEE (reference sequence). The trim removed 3 bases at V and 8 bases at J, leaving 2 bases unmatched. The length of the CDR3 is 12 residues. The chain is built from TRBV5-4 and TRBJ1-2; 9 positions agree with TRBD1. This TCR was recovered from a boy between 10 and 17 years old in good health and CMV-seronegative. Sample: PBMCs. This CDR3 is CASSSGQGGYTF. Here the CDR3 DNA reads TGTGCCAGCAGCTCGGGACAGGGAGGCTACACCTTC.